The rows below give T cell receptor beta chains drawn from one sample of a study of blood T cells in healthy people across ages. TCRdb redid the calling of the 5' RACE reads with MiXCR, one entry per CDR3 protein. The repertoire consists of over 500,000 distinct CDR3 sequences, with approximately 52% occurring once and the leading ten covering around an eighth. The sequencing input was blood. The source of these receptors is a woman of 80 years or more in good health. The CDR3 runs from the conserved cysteine through the conserved F or W. A D gene is named only where the DNA matches it firmly. Clone size is not always given. Where it is, it says once, few, many or a class for expanded clones.

size	D	V	J	DNA	CDR3
once	TRBD1	TRBV5-1	TRBJ2-2	TGCGCCAGCAGCTTGGCGGGACAGGGGGCCGGGGAGCTGTTTTTT	CASSLAGQGAGELFF
NA	TRBD1	TRBV9	TRBJ1-1	TGTGCCAGCAGCGTAGGGGGACAGGGGTACGGTGAAGCTTTCTTT	CASSVGGQGYGEAFF
NA	NA	TRBV20-1	TRBJ2-7	TGCAGTGCATTACCGGTCTACGAGCAGTACTTC	CSALPVYEQYF
NA	NA	TRBV18	TRBJ1-1	TGTGCCAGCTCACCCCAAATTCGCGGGACAAGTGAAGCTTTCTTT	CASSPQIRGTSEAFF
NA	NA	TRBV28	TRBJ1-1	TGTGCCAGCTTTCCCTTCCGGGACAAGGCTGAAGCTTTCTTT	CASFPFRDKAEAFF
NA	NA	TRBV5-1	TRBJ2-6	TGCGCCAGCAGGGTTGGGTATCGGGGGGCTTCCGGGGCCAACGTCCTGACTTTC	CASRVGYRGASGANVLTF
NA	NA	TRBV29-1	TRBJ2-3	TGCAGCGTTGAAAGGTGGGATGGCGCAGATACGCAGTATTTT	CSVERWDGADTQYF
few	NA	TRBV12-3/TRBV12-4	TRBJ2-1	TGTGCCAGCAGTTTCAGAGGGGCATCCTACAATGAGCAGTTCTTC	CASSFRGASYNEQFF
NA	NA	TRBV7-2	TRBJ2-5	TGTGCCAGCAGCCCAACGGCTAGCCTGAGGGGAGAGACCCAGTACTTC	CASSPTASLRGETQYF
NA	NA	TRBV27	TRBJ2-1	TGTGCCAGCAGTTTATCGAGAGCCTGGGATGAGCAGTTCTTC	CASSLSRAWDEQFF
NA	NA	TRBV7-9	TRBJ2-7	TGTGCCAGCAGCTTGGGTCTGCTTCCATACGAGCAGTACTTC	CASSLGLLPYEQYF
NA	TRBD1	TRBV7-2	TRBJ1-1	TGTGCCAGCAGCGCGTACCGGGACAGCACTGAAGCTTTCTTT	CASSAYRDSTEAFF
few	NA	TRBV6-1	TRBJ2-1	TGTGCCAGCAGTGAAGACGGGGTCGGATCCTACAATGAGCAGTTCTTC	CASSEDGVGSYNEQFF
once	NA	TRBV12-3/TRBV12-4	TRBJ2-6	TGTGCCAGCAGTTTTATATCCGGGCCTGGGGCCAACGTCCTGACTTTC	CASSFISGPGANVLTF
NA	NA	TRBV6-2/TRBV6-3	TRBJ2-2	TGTGCCGGAGGATGGGCGAACACCGGGGAGCTGTTTTTT	CAGGWANTGELFF
few	NA	TRBV6-5	TRBJ1-1	TGTGCCAGCAGTGACGACCCGCAGTGCGAAGCTTTCTTT	CASSDDPQCEAFF
many	TRBD2	TRBV3-1	TRBJ2-1	TGTGCCAGCAGCCAAAGCGGGAGAAGAAATGAGCAGTTCTTC	CASSQSGRRNEQFF
many	NA	TRBV7-2	TRBJ2-7	TGTGCCAGCAGCTTACTACAGGGAGCCGAGCAGTACTTC	CASSLLQGAEQYF
many	NA	TRBV4-1	TRBJ1-5	TGCGCCAGCAGCCAGTCATGGGGTGGTCAGCCCCAGCATTTT	CASSQSWGGQPQHF
NA	NA	TRBV7-2	TRBJ1-6	TGTGCCAGCAGCTTAGTAGGCCTAGGGGGTGGTTCACCCCTCCACTTT	CASSLVGLGGGSPLHF
NA	NA	TRBV30	TRBJ2-2	TGTGCCTGGTCGAGGGGGAACACCGGGGAGCTGTTTTTT	CAWSRGNTGELFF
many	TRBD1	TRBV10-3	TRBJ2-7	TGTGCCATCAGTGGGACAGGTTCCACCTACGAGCAGTACTTC	CAISGTGSTYEQYF
many	NA	TRBV24-1	TRBJ2-5	TGTGCCACCAGTGATACTCCCACAGAGACCCAGTACTTC	CATSDTPTETQYF
NA	TRBD1	TRBV5-1	TRBJ1-2	TGCGCCAGCAGCCCTCTGGGACAGGGTTGTGGCTACACCTTC	CASSPLGQGCGYTF
NA	NA	TRBV4-2	TRBJ2-7	TGTGCCAGCGGTCCAGGACAGCCGCTTTTCGACGAGCAGTACTTC	CASGPGQPLFDEQYF
NA	TRBD1	TRBV29-1	TRBJ2-2	TGCAGCGTGGTGACAGGGGTCACCGGGGAGCTGTTTTTT	CSVVTGVTGELFF
NA	NA	TRBV29-1	TRBJ1-2	TGCAGCGTTGCACAGGGCCTTACTAACTATGGCTACACCTTC	CSVAQGLTNYGYTF
many	NA	TRBV28	TRBJ2-5	TGTGCCAGCAGTAATGGCGCGGGGCTGCTGGGGACCCAGTACTTC	CASSNGAGLLGTQYF
many	TRBD2	TRBV2	TRBJ2-1	TGTGCCAGCAGTCGACTTCCCGGGGGGACTGAGCAGTTCTTC	CASSRLPGGTEQFF
NA	TRBD2	TRBV5-8	TRBJ2-3	TGTGCCAGCAGCTTGAGGCTAGCGGAGGGTACGCAGTATTTT	CASSLRLAEGTQYF